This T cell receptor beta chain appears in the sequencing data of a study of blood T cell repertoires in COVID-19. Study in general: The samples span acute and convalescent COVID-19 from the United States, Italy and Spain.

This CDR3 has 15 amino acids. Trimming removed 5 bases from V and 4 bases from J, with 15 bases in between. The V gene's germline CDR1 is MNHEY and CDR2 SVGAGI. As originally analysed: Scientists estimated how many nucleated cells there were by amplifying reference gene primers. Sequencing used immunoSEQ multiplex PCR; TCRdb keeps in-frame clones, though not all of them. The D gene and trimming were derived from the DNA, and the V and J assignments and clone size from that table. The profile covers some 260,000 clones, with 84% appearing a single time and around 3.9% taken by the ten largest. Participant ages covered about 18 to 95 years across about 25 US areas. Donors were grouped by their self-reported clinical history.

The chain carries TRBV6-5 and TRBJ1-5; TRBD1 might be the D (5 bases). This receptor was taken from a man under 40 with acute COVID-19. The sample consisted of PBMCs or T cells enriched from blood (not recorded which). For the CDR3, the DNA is TGTGCCAGCAGTAAACGGGGAGGGACGAATCAGCCCCAGCATTTT. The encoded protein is CASSKRGGTNQPQHF.